This is a list of T cell receptor beta chains from one sample in a study of molecular identifiers for immune sequencing clone quantification. TCRdb reprocessed the PCR reads with MiXCR, giving one entry per CDR3 protein. The data show 40,000 or so distinct CDR3 sequences, over 15% seen once. Sequences were obtained from naive CD8+ T cells from blood, with Jurkat cell RNA spiked in. These receptors were collected from a human donor in good health. Some libraries in this study had Jurkat cell RNA spiked in. Both conserved end residues are part of each CDR3. A D gene is named only where the DNA matches it firmly. A clone size is listed for some rows: how often the clone was seen (once, few, many), or a class if it is expanded.

d_call: .
j_call: TRBJ2-1
clone_size: medium-sized
v_call: TRBV4-3
cdr3_nt: TGCGCCAGCAGCCAAGTCATAGGTGCGGGGCCAGAGCAGTTCTTC
cdr3_aa: CASSQVIGAGPEQFF

d_call: .
j_call: TRBJ2-7
clone_size: many
v_call: TRBV15
cdr3_nt: TGTGCCACCAGCAATTCCCTCGGGGGCTCCTACGAGCAGTACTTC
cdr3_aa: CATSNSLGGSYEQYF

d_call: .
j_call: TRBJ1-1
clone_size: many
v_call: TRBV2
cdr3_nt: TGTGCCAGCACTCAATGGGCAGGTGAGAACACTGAAGCTTTCTTT
cdr3_aa: CASTQWAGENTEAFF

d_call: TRBD2
j_call: TRBJ2-7
clone_size: many
v_call: TRBV7-9
cdr3_nt: TGTGCCAGCAGCTTATCGCGGGCGCGGGAGCGTTTCTACGAGCAGTACTTC
cdr3_aa: CASSLSRARERFYEQYF

d_call: TRBD1
j_call: TRBJ2-3
clone_size: many
v_call: TRBV11-1
cdr3_nt: TGTGCCAGCAGCTTCCAGGACAGGGGGACAGATACGCAGTATTTT
cdr3_aa: CASSFQDRGTDTQYF

d_call: TRBD2
j_call: TRBJ2-3
clone_size: many
v_call: TRBV14
cdr3_nt: TGTGCCAGCAGCCCTTTAGCGGGAGAAGGCCGCACAGATACGCAGTATTTT
cdr3_aa: CASSPLAGEGRTDTQYF

d_call: .
j_call: TRBJ1-2
clone_size: many
v_call: TRBV9
cdr3_nt: TGTGCCAGCAGCTCCCAAAGGGGAGGTTACGACTATGGCTACACCTTC
cdr3_aa: CASSSQRGGYDYGYTF

d_call: .
j_call: TRBJ2-1
clone_size: many
v_call: TRBV11-2
cdr3_nt: TGTGCCAGCAGCTCCCGACCCAATGAGCAGTTCTTC
cdr3_aa: CASSSRPNEQFF

d_call: .
j_call: TRBJ2-3
clone_size: many
v_call: TRBV20-1
cdr3_nt: TGCAGTGCCCGCTACACAGATACGCAGTATTTT
cdr3_aa: CSARYTDTQYF

d_call: .
j_call: TRBJ2-7
clone_size: many
v_call: TRBV30
cdr3_nt: TGTGCCTGGAGTGTATCCCTAGGGGAGCAGTACTTC
cdr3_aa: CAWSVSLGEQYF

d_call: .
j_call: TRBJ1-5
clone_size: medium-sized
v_call: TRBV7-9
cdr3_nt: TGTGCCAGCAGCTTAGGGGCGGAGGCCAATCAGCCCCAGCATTTT
cdr3_aa: CASSLGAEANQPQHF

d_call: .
j_call: TRBJ2-3
clone_size: many
v_call: TRBV12-3/TRBV12-4
cdr3_nt: TGTGCCAGCAGTTTTCTGGGACCTAGCACAGATACGCAGTATTTT
cdr3_aa: CASSFLGPSTDTQYF

d_call: TRBD2
j_call: TRBJ2-3
clone_size: many
v_call: TRBV9
cdr3_nt: TGTGCCAGCAGCGAGCGGGGGGGCCAAGGCGATACGCAGTATTTT
cdr3_aa: CASSERGGQGDTQYF

d_call: .
j_call: TRBJ1-2
clone_size: many
v_call: TRBV19
cdr3_nt: TGTGCCAGCGGACACCCCAACTATGGCTACACCTTC
cdr3_aa: CASGHPNYGYTF

d_call: .
j_call: TRBJ2-2
clone_size: .
v_call: TRBV3-1
cdr3_nt: TGTGCCAGCAGCCGAGACCCAGGAATAAACACCGGGGGGCTGTTTTTT
cdr3_aa: CASSRDPGINTGGLFF

d_call: .
j_call: TRBJ2-4
clone_size: many
v_call: TRBV21-1
cdr3_nt: TGTGCCAGCAGCAAAGCACCTTCAGGGGGGCCAGAACTAGCCAAAAACATTCAGTACTTC
cdr3_aa: CASSKAPSGGPELAKNIQYF

d_call: TRBD2
j_call: TRBJ2-3
clone_size: .
v_call: TRBV27
cdr3_nt: TGTGCCAGCAGTCGGGCTAGCGGGGGCGATACGCAGTATTTT
cdr3_aa: CASSRASGGDTQYF

d_call: TRBD1
j_call: TRBJ2-7
clone_size: .
v_call: TRBV4-3
cdr3_nt: TGCGCCAGCAGCCCGATGACAGGGGGGGCCTACGAGCAGGGCTTC
cdr3_aa: CASSPMTGGAYEQGF

d_call: TRBD2
j_call: TRBJ2-7
clone_size: many
v_call: TRBV19
cdr3_nt: TGTGCCAGTAGTACCGCGGGAGGTGGAACCTACGAGCAGTACTTC
cdr3_aa: CASSTAGGGTYEQYF

d_call: .
j_call: TRBJ1-2
clone_size: many
v_call: TRBV13
cdr3_nt: TGTGCCAGCAGCCCCGCTTCCGGGATCTATGGCTACACCTTC
cdr3_aa: CASSPASGIYGYTF

d_call: .
j_call: TRBJ1-5
clone_size: many
v_call: TRBV7-2
cdr3_nt: TGTGCCAGCAGCTTAGAGATGGGGGCGTGGAATCAGCCCCAGCATTTT
cdr3_aa: CASSLEMGAWNQPQHF

d_call: .
j_call: TRBJ2-3
clone_size: .
v_call: TRBV29-1
cdr3_nt: TGCAGCGTTGCCACAGATACGCAGTATTTT
cdr3_aa: CSVATDTQYF

d_call: TRBD1
j_call: TRBJ2-7
clone_size: many
v_call: TRBV5-6
cdr3_nt: TGTGCCAGCAGCTTGGGGGACAGGGCCTCCTACGAGCAGTACTTC
cdr3_aa: CASSLGDRASYEQYF

d_call: .
j_call: TRBJ2-3
clone_size: many
v_call: TRBV6-5
cdr3_nt: TGTGCCAGCAGGTCAGCGGAGAGCACAGATACGCAGTATTTT
cdr3_aa: CASRSAESTDTQYF

d_call: TRBD1
j_call: TRBJ1-4
clone_size: .
v_call: TRBV4-3
cdr3_nt: TGCGCCAGCAGCCAAGATGAGGGGACAGAGCAAAAACTGGTTTTT
cdr3_aa: CASSQDEGTEQKLVF

d_call: .
j_call: TRBJ2-3
clone_size: once
v_call: TRBV27
cdr3_nt: TGTGCCAGCAGTGAGGCGTACTCTAGCACAGATACGCAGTATTTT
cdr3_aa: CASSEAYSSTDTQYF

d_call: .
j_call: TRBJ1-2
clone_size: .
v_call: TRBV6-2/TRBV6-3
cdr3_nt: TGTGCCAGCAGACAGGGATTGAACTATGGCTACACCTTC
cdr3_aa: CASRQGLNYGYTF

d_call: .
j_call: TRBJ2-6
clone_size: .
v_call: TRBV4-1
cdr3_nt: TGCGCCAGCAGCCCCCGAGTGGTAGGCGGCGGGTGCTCTGGGGCCAACGTCCTGACTTTC
cdr3_aa: CASSPRVVGGGCSGANVLTF

d_call: .
j_call: TRBJ2-5
clone_size: .
v_call: TRBV28
cdr3_nt: TGTGCCAGCAGTCCACGACAGGCCAAGGAGGAGACCCAGTACTTC
cdr3_aa: CASSPRQAKEETQYF

d_call: TRBD1
j_call: TRBJ2-3
clone_size: many
v_call: TRBV6-2/TRBV6-3
cdr3_nt: TGTGCCAGCACCGATTATGGACAGGGGGATCAGTATTTT
cdr3_aa: CASTDYGQGDQYF

d_call: .
j_call: TRBJ2-7
clone_size: .
v_call: TRBV7-9
cdr3_nt: TGTGCCAGCAGCAACGCGGGGTCAGTTGGAGAGCAGTACTTC
cdr3_aa: CASSNAGSVGEQYF

d_call: .
j_call: TRBJ2-3
clone_size: medium-sized
v_call: TRBV7-9
cdr3_nt: TGTGCCAGCAGCCCCCGTCCAGATACGCAGTATTTT
cdr3_aa: CASSPRPDTQYF

d_call: TRBD2
j_call: TRBJ2-7
clone_size: many
v_call: TRBV29-1
cdr3_nt: TGCAGCGTTGAAGATGGGGAGGGAGTAGGATGGGAGCAGTACTTC
cdr3_aa: CSVEDGEGVGWEQYF

d_call: TRBD1
j_call: TRBJ1-5
clone_size: .
v_call: TRBV4-3
cdr3_nt: TGCGCCAGCGACCAGTCGGACAGGGAAGATCAGCCCCAGCATTTT
cdr3_aa: CASDQSDREDQPQHF

d_call: .
j_call: TRBJ2-5
clone_size: many
v_call: TRBV29-1
cdr3_nt: TGCAGCGTTGACTTCCCAGGGGGGGGAGAGACCCAGTACTTC
cdr3_aa: CSVDFPGGGETQYF

d_call: TRBD2
j_call: TRBJ2-3
clone_size: .
v_call: TRBV7-9
cdr3_nt: TGTGCCAGCAGCTTAGACGGGGCGGGAGGACACACAGATACGCAGTATTTT
cdr3_aa: CASSLDGAGGHTDTQYF